A selection of T cell receptor beta chains follows, all from one sample in a study of blood T cell repertoires in COVID-19. Produced via immunoSEQ multiplex PCR; TCRdb's table is partial and in-frame only. The data hold 160,000 or so clones, with 90% observed a single time. The sample consisted of peripheral blood. The receptors here all came from a man aged 55 to 70 with active or convalescent COVID-19. CDR3s include the opening cysteine and the closing phenylalanine or tryptophan. A D gene is named only where the DNA matches it firmly. The size entry is marked missing in some rows and otherwise reads once, few, many or a size class.

V gene,clone size,J gene,D gene,CDR3 DNA,CDR3 protein
TRBV19,once,TRBJ1-2,-,TGTGCCAGTAGTATCCTCTCAGGCCAGACTAACTATGGCTACACCTTC,CASSILSGQTNYGYTF
TRBV3-1/TRBV3-2,-,TRBJ1-2,-,TGTGCCAGCAGCCAATCAGGGGTCTATGGCTACACCTTC,CASSQSGVYGYTF
TRBV11-2,-,TRBJ2-7,-,TGTGCCAGCAGCTTAGGTGCGGCCGTAAGCTCCTACGAGCAGTACTTC,CASSLGAAVSSYEQYF
TRBV24-1,few,TRBJ1-1,TRBD1,TGTGCCACCAGTGATCCTGACAGGGAGAACACTGAAGCTTTCTTT,CATSDPDRENTEAFF
TRBV27,-,TRBJ1-1,-,TGTGCCAGCAGTTTACGAGGGACTAACACTGAAGCTTTCTTT,CASSLRGTNTEAFF
TRBV5-6,-,TRBJ2-7,-,TGTGCCAGCAGCCAAAGAGGGTACGAGCAGTACTTC,CASSQRGYEQYF
TRBV7-8,-,TRBJ1-5,-,TGTGCCAGCAGCTGGAGGAATCAGCCCCAGCATTTT,CASSWRNQPQHF
TRBV7-9,few,TRBJ1-3,-,TGTGCCAGCAGCCAAGGGGTACGAAACACCATATATTTT,CASSQGVRNTIYF
TRBV19,-,TRBJ1-2,-,TGTGCCAGTAGTTACGACAGTTCCCCTCTCGGCGCTAACTATGGCTACACCTTC,CASSYDSSPLGANYGYTF
TRBV28,-,TRBJ1-1,-,TGTGCCAGCAGTCCAGAACGGGGTGTGAACACTGAAGCTTTCTTT,CASSPERGVNTEAFF
TRBV9,once,TRBJ2-1,-,TGTGCCAGCAGCGTGGGACTTAGCTCCTACAATGAGCAGTTCTTC,CASSVGLSSYNEQFF
TRBV29-1,-,TRBJ2-3,TRBD2,TGCAGCGTTTCCGGGTATAGCGGGAATACAGATACGCAGTATTTT,CSVSGYSGNTDTQYF
TRBV21-1,-,TRBJ2-7,-,TGTGCCAGCAGCATCGGGACAGGGGTCTCCTACGAGCAGTACTTC,CASSIGTGVSYEQYF
TRBV19,-,TRBJ1-2,-,TGTGCCAGTAGTTCTAAAAAGCGGGGGGAGACTAACTATGGCTACACCTTC,CASSSKKRGETNYGYTF
TRBV6-5,once,TRBJ2-3,-,TGTGCCAGCAGTTCATTACAGGGGACGGGGGCAGATACGCAGTATTTT,CASSSLQGTGADTQYF
TRBV5-1,-,TRBJ2-3,TRBD2,TGCCCCAGCAGCTTGGCGGGGGCGGGGGGGGCAGATACGCAGTATTTT,CPSSLAGAGGADTQYF
TRBV2,-,TRBJ2-3,-,TGTGCCAGCAGGGCACCGGGGACAGATACGCAGTATTTT,CASRAPGTDTQYF